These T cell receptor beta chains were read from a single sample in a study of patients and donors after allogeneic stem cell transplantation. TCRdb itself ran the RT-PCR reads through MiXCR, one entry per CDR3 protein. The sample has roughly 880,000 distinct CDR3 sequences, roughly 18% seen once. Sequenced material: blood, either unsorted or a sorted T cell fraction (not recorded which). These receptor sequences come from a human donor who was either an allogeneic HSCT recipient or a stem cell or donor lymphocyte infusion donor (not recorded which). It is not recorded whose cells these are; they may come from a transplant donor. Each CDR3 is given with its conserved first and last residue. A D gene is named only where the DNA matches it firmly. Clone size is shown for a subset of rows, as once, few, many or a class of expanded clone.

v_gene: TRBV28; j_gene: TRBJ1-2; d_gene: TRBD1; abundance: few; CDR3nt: TGTGCCAGCCTCGGGACAGGGAACTATGGCTACACCTTC; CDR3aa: CASLGTGNYGYTF
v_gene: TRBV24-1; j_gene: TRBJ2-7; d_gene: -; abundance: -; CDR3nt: TGTGCCACCAGTGATCCCCGACAGAGCTCCTACGAGCAGTACTTC; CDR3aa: CATSDPRQSSYEQYF
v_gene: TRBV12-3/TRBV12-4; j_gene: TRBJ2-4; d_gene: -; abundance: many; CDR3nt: TGTGCCAGCAGTTCACACGCGGGACAGATGTTAGCCAAAAACATTCAGTACTTC; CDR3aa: CASSSHAGQMLAKNIQYF
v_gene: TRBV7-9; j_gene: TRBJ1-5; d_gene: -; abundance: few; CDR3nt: TGTGCCAGCAGCTCTAGGGACACGAGGGGCAATCAGCCCCAGCATTTT; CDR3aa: CASSSRDTRGNQPQHF
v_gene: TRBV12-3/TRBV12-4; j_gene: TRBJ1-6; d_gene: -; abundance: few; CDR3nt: TGTGCCAGCAGTTTCGGGCGGGCGAATTCACCCCTCCACTTT; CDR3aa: CASSFGRANSPLHF
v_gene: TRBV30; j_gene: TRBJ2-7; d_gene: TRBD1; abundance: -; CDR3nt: TGTGCCTGGAGTGCGATAAGGACAGGGACGGGCGAGCAGTACTTC; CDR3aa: CAWSAIRTGTGEQYF
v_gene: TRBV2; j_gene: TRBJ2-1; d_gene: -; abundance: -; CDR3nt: TGTGCCAGCAGTGAAGCGCTTGACTTCAACAATGAGCAGTTCTTC; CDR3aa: CASSEALDFNNEQFF
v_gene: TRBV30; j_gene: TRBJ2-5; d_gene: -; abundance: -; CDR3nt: TGTGCCTGGAGTGTAGACGGAGAGACCCAGTACTTC; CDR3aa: CAWSVDGETQYF
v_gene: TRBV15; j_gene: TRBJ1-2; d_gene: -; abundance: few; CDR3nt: TGTGCCACCAGCAGAAGCAGGGGTTTGGGTGGCTACACCTTC; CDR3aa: CATSRSRGLGGYTF
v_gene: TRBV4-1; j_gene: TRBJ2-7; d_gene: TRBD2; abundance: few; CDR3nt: TGCGCCAGCAGCCAAGATCTGGGGGGGAAAAACGAGCAGTACTTC; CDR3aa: CASSQDLGGKNEQYF
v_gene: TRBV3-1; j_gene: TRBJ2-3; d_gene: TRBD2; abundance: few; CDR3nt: TGTGCCAGCAGCCAAGGGACTAGCGGGAGAAGCACAGATACGCAGTATTTT; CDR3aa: CASSQGTSGRSTDTQYF